This T cell receptor (beta chain) originates from a study of human T cells and chemical hapten exposure. Study information: In the sensitization step, 2% DPC was placed on about 2 cm by about 2 cm of upper inner arm skin. On the upper back, patch tests were applied with 0.01% DPC and read at 6 days.

The sample's time point: patch test 3, about 24 weeks after DPC sensitization. Treatment reported: therapeutic diphenylcyclopropenone sensitization with weekly scalp DPC. Blood draws preceded each patch test application. Sample donors consisted of patients with alopecia, aged 18 to 70 years, who were suitable for DPC. TCRdb used MiXCR to reprocess the RACE reads, holding one entry per CDR3 protein. The sample yields just over 95,000 distinct CDR3 sequences, roughly 27% seen once. The CDR3 is made up of 12 amino acids. V lost 8 bases and J 2 bases, leaving 9 bases between the germline ends. The receptor comes from a middle-aged man with alopecia areata. Some clones in this sample may be carry-over from other donors' samples. The V call is TRBV12-3 or TRBV12-4, the J call TRBJ1-2; the D is unclear. This specimen was whole blood, taken in connection with sensitization to the hapten diphenylcyclopropenone (DPC). In DNA, the CDR3 is TGTGCCAGCCGTGGCAGGAACTATGGCTACACCTTC. Amino acids: CASRGRNYGYTF.